The clone carrying this T cell receptor (beta chain) was counted a single time. Its antigen is not identified. Germline trimming cut 3 bases from V and 6 bases from J; bases unmatched to any gene: 16. There are 18 residues in the CDR3. This sample stems from a study of cytomegalovirus exposure and HLA in healthy donors. The PCR employed 60 Vbeta primers together with 13 Jbeta primers. The repertoire was sequenced with immunoSEQ multiplex PCR; TCRdb's copy has only in-frame clones and lacks some. The sample shows approximately 140,000 clones, roughly three fifths of them seen only once. Study-wide findings and caveats: In a later analysis, most CMV-associated TCR beta chains appeared HLA-restricted. Exclusion applied to some V segments, including TRBV6-2 and TRBV6-3, as they were indistinguishable.

Healthy bone marrow donors formed the donor group. The chain is built from TRBV5-3 and TRBJ1-5; 9 positions agree with TRBD1. TRBV5-3 is annotated as an ORF whose role is uncertain. The specimen sequenced was PBMCs. This TCR was sampled from a male donor in good health and CMV-seronegative. The CDR3 DNA follows: TGTGCCAGAAGCTCGGGCCGGGACAGGGAGATGGGCAGTCAGCCCCAGCATTTT. Amino acids: CARSSGRDREMGSQPQHF.